Presented here are 32 T cell receptor beta chains from one specimen sequenced in a study of Graves' ophthalmopathy and Graves' hyperthyroidism. CDR3 regions of TCR beta were amplified from RNA transcripts. An opening RT-PCR round employed HTBI primers and preceded a second-round multiplex PCR. TCRdb redid the calling of the multiplex PCR reads with MiXCR, one entry per CDR3 protein. The table records hundreds of thousands of distinct CDR3 sequences, approximately 15% of them present only once. Sequencing used peripheral blood. These receptors were taken from a woman under 30 with stable Graves' hyperthyroidism.

The chain joins TRBV7-8 to TRBJ1-5; a weak D match, TRBD1 (6 bases). The CDR3 loop spans 15 amino acids. Trimming removed 3 bases from V and 1 base from J, with 10 bases in between. Germline V gives CDR1 SGHVS, CDR2 FQNEAQ. The CDR3 sequence: CASSLYRVSNQPQHF. As DNA, the CDR3 is TGTGCCAGCAGCTTGTACAGGGTGAGCAATCAGCCCCAGCATTTT.

This clonotype was recorded many times. The rearrangement links TRBV10-3 to TRBJ1-1, with D perhaps TRBD1 (5 bases). Germline V lookup: CDR1 ENHRY, CDR2 SYGVKD. CDR3 length: 19 residues. Trimming stripped 0 bases from V and 4 bases from J, with 24 bases between. The CDR3 DNA reads TGTGCCATCAGTGAGTCTAAATGGTGGAGGGGCAGATTCGGCACTGAAGCTTTCTTT. Its protein product is CAISESKWWRGRFGTEAFF.

Many counts were recorded for this clonotype. The gene calls are TRBV20-1 and TRBJ2-7, with D hard to call. Germline V gene data show CDR1 as DFQATT and CDR2 as SNEGSKA (reference sequence). V was cut by 0 bases and J by 5 bases, with 8 bases left in between. The CDR3 sequence is 12 residues long. The DNA for the CDR3 is TGCAGTGCTAGAGATAGACCGGACGAGCAGTACTTC. This encodes CSARDRPDEQYF.

This clonotype was recorded many times. The rearrangement uses TRBV5-1 and TRBJ2-7; D unresolved. Trimming stripped 0 bases from V and 3 bases from J, with 13 bases between. This CDR3 spans 15 amino acids. Germline loops: CDR1 SGHRS, CDR2 YFSETQ. CDR3 DNA: TGCGCCAGCAGCTTGGGTCACAGTAGAAACTACGAGCAGTACTTC. This sequence encodes CASSLGHSRNYEQYF.

The rearrangement uses TRBV12-3 or TRBV12-4 and TRBJ2-2; either TRBD1 or TRBD2 may fit D (5 bases each). The CDR3 totals 15 residues. V lost 7 bases and J 4 bases, leaving 16 bases between the germline ends. The CDR3 nucleotides are TGTGCCAGCACTCACCCTGGGGGTGGCACCGGGGAGCTGTTTTTT. Protein: CASTHPGGGTGELFF.

This clonotype showed up just a few times. The genes are TRBV7-8 and TRBJ2-5; no clear D. Germline lookup yields CDR1 SGHVS and CDR2 FQNEAQ. CDR3 length: 13 amino acids. Trimming stripped 5 bases from V and 5 bases from J, with 12 bases between. The CDR3 coding sequence is TGTGCCAGCAGCCCGGGTATTACGGAGACCCAGTACTTC. Translating gives CASSPGITETQYF.

This clonotype was seen at least ten times. The rearrangement links TRBV24-1 to TRBJ1-2; 12 bases are shared with TRBD1. The junction had 10 bases not matched to a gene; V was cut back by 4 bases and J by 2 bases. Germline CDR1 and CDR2: KGHDR and SFDVKD. CDR3 length: 18 amino acids. The DNA of the CDR3 is TGTGCCACCAGTGACCCCCGGGACAGGGGGCAGGGGAACTATGGCTACACCTTC. This sequence encodes CATSDPRDRGQGNYGYTF.

This clonotype was counted many times. V usage is TRBV11-2 and J usage is TRBJ1-1; D unresolved. V lost 7 bases and J 1 base, leaving 16 bases between the germline ends. This CDR3 contains 15 residues. CDR1 is SGHAT, CDR2 FQNNGV, per germline. The CDR3 DNA reads TGTGCCAGCACCCAGACGGGTATCAGGAACACTGAAGCTTTCTTT. Protein product: CASTQTGIRNTEAFF.

Many counts were recorded for this clonotype. The V call is TRBV29-1, the J call TRBJ2-5, with D perhaps matching TRBD1 or TRBD2 (5 bases each). This CDR3 spans 12 amino acids. Trimming pared 6 bases from V and 7 bases from J, leaving 15 bases between. The germline gives CDR1 SQVTM, CDR2 ANQGSEA. Here the CDR3 DNA reads TGCAGCGTACGGTATTATGGGGGGACCCAGTACTTC. Protein product: CSVRYYGGTQYF.

The chain is built from TRBV5-1 and TRBJ2-7; TRBD1 agrees at 8 bases. The CDR3 covers 16 residues. CDR1 is SGHRS and CDR2 is YFSETQ in the germline V gene. Trimming cost V 0 bases and J 4 bases; bases outside gene matches: 9. The chain's CDR3 is CASSLGAGQGNYEQYF. In DNA form, the CDR3 reads TGCGCCAGCAGCTTGGGGGCCGGACAGGGAAATTACGAGCAGTACTTC.

This clonotype was seen at least ten times. This chain uses TRBV7-2 with TRBJ1-5, with D hard to call. V lost 5 bases and J 6 bases, leaving 14 bases between the germline ends. The CDR3 has 14 amino acids. Germline V gene data show CDR1 as SGHTA and CDR2 as FQGNSA. The chain's CDR3 is CASSPRRSGQPQHF. In DNA form, the CDR3 reads TGTGCCAGCAGCCCGAGACGGTCCGGTCAGCCCCAGCATTTT.

As DNA, the CDR3 is TGTGCCAGCAGCCAATGGGCAGGCGCCTACGAGCAGTACTTC. Amino acids: CASSQWAGAYEQYF. The chain has TRBV11-2 and TRBJ2-7; D ambiguous. V lost 5 bases and J lost 2, with 13 bases in between. From germline, CDR1 is SGHAT and CDR2 FQNNGV. This CDR3 is 14 amino acids long. The full variable domain, with the rest looked up from reference TRBV11-2 and TRBJ2-7, is EAGVAQSPRYKIIEKRQSVAFWCNPISGHATLYWYQQILGQGPKLLIQFQNNGVVDDSQLPKDRFSAERLKGVDSTLKIQPAKLEDSAVYLCASSQWAGAYEQYFGPGTRLTVT.

This clonotype was counted a few times. This rearrangement joins TRBV7-9 to TRBJ1-1, with D perhaps TRBD1 (6 bases). The CDR3 sequence is 14 residues long. V lost 2 bases and J lost 5, with 12 bases in between. Germline CDR1 SEHNR, CDR2 FQNEAQ (reference sequence). The CDR3 reads CASSLKSRGTEAFF. As DNA, the CDR3 is TGTGCCAGCAGCTTAAAGAGCAGGGGTACTGAAGCTTTCTTT.

This clonotype appeared many times. This chain connects TRBV24-1 to TRBJ1-2, with 10 bases identical to TRBD1. J lost 3 bases, V lost 9 bases, and 6 bases had no gene match. In germline, CDR1 is KGHDR, CDR2 SFDVKD. This CDR3 has 14 amino acids. The DNA for the CDR3 is TGTGCCACCTCGACAGGGGGCTGGGACTATGGCTACACCTTC. Translation gives CATSTGGWDYGYTF.

Worth noting for this clonotype: This may come from a read error, since a much larger clone is one base off. The V call is TRBV10-3, the J call TRBJ1-5; TRBD1 matches at 7 bases. The germline V gene encodes CDR1 ENHRY and CDR2 SYGVKD. The CDR3 covers 15 residues. The V gene end was trimmed by 6 bases and the J gene end by 4 bases; junction bases not matched to a gene: 9. CDR3 nucleotide sequence: TGTGCCATCAGCAGATCCGACAGGGAAAATCAGCCCCAGCATTTT. It yields the protein CAISRSDRENQPQHF.

This clonotype has ten or more counts. The chain employs TRBV5-1 and TRBJ1-6, with unresolved D. V lost 5 bases and J 0 bases, leaving 12 bases between the germline ends. This CDR3 has 16 residues. Germline CDR1 and CDR2: SGHRS and YFSETQ. The CDR3: CASRNDGSSYNSPLHF. For the CDR3, the DNA is TGCGCCAGCAGAAACGACGGTAGCTCCTATAATTCACCCCTCCACTTT.

The table lists this clonotype with many counts. J is TRBJ1-2 and V is TRBV6-1, with a tentative D call TRBD1 (5 bases). V was pared by 1 base and J by 4 bases, with 10 bases between. There are 14 residues in the CDR3. Germline V CDR1 and CDR2: MNHNS, SASEGT. In DNA, the CDR3 is TGTGCCAGCAGTGAAGTAGGGACCCTCTATGGCTACACCTTC. The encoded protein is CASSEVGTLYGYTF.

This clonotype was detected ten times or more. The rearrangement joins TRBV12-3 or TRBV12-4 to TRBJ1-6, with TRBD1 as a possible D gene (6 bases). V dropped 4 bases and J dropped 9 bases, with 13 bases sitting between them. CDR3 length: 14 residues. The CDR3 here is CASSSLSGVSPLHF. CDR3 sequence (DNA): TGTGCCAGCAGTTCCCTCTCAGGGGTTTCACCCCTCCACTTT.

This clonotype was seen ten or more times. The CDR3 nucleotides are TGCAGTGCTAGAGATTACCTCACTGAAGCTTTCTTT. Translating it yields CSARDYLTEAFF. The chain is built from TRBV20-1 and TRBJ1-1; no clear D. This CDR3 is 12 amino acids long. The germline gives CDR1 DFQATT, CDR2 SNEGSKA (reference sequence). Trimming left V 0 bases short and J 4 bases short, with 6 bases between.

This clonotype was seen ten or more times. The chain recombines TRBV24-1 with TRBJ1-2; D gene ambiguous. Germline CDR1 KGHDR, CDR2 SFDVKD. This CDR3 comprises 14 residues. Trimming took 1 base from V and 2 from J, leaving 7 bases between them. The CDR3 here is CATSDFLINYGYTF. CDR3 nucleotide sequence: TGTGCCACCAGTGATTTCCTGATCAACTATGGCTACACCTTC.

This clonotype was observed at least ten times. This rearrangement joins TRBV12-3 or TRBV12-4 to TRBJ1-1; 8 bases are a match to TRBD1. The V segment lost 1 base and the J segment 0 bases; nucleotides outside the gene matches: 4. The CDR3 spans 16 residues. CDR3 sequence: CASSLGTGPLNTEAFF. The CDR3 DNA is TGTGCCAGCAGTTTAGGGACAGGGCCCTTGAACACTGAAGCTTTCTTT.

This clonotype appeared a few times. This chain connects TRBV12-3 or TRBV12-4 to TRBJ2-1; TRBD1 matches 8 bases. The J segment lost 8 bases and the V segment lost 5 bases, leaving 8 bases of the junction unmatched. The CDR3 has 14 amino acids. The CDR3 coding sequence is TGTGCCAGCAGTCCGGGGACAGGCCGTGATGAGCAGTTCTTC. Translated: CASSPGTGRDEQFF.

This clonotype came up many times. The J gene is TRBJ1-1, the V gene TRBV12-3 or TRBV12-4; TRBD1 agrees at 7 bases. This CDR3 region has 14 residues. V dropped 2 bases and J dropped 4; count of bases not matched to a gene: 4. The CDR3: CASSLRGLVTEAFF. The DNA for the CDR3 is TGTGCCAGCAGTTTAAGGGGGCTGGTCACTGAAGCTTTCTTT.

The rearrangement uses TRBV20-1 and TRBJ2-5, with TRBD2 identical over 7 bases. The CDR3 is 12 amino acids. The V segment lost 4 bases and the J segment 4 bases; nucleotides outside the gene matches: 3. Germline V gene lookup returns CDR1 DFQATT and CDR2 SNEGSKA (reference sequence). The CDR3 region is CSAIGGLETQYF. DNA for the CDR3: TGCAGTGCTATCGGGGGGTTAGAGACCCAGTACTTC.

This clonotype was recorded many times. The chain recombines TRBV7-9 with TRBJ2-5, with 7 bases aligning to TRBD1. This CDR3 has 16 residues. CDR1 is SEHNR, CDR2 FQNEAQ, per germline (reference sequence). J lost 1 base, V lost 5 bases, and 10 bases had no gene match. CDR3 sequence reads: CASSPQGIGVQETQYF. CDR3 in DNA: TGTGCCAGCAGCCCACAGGGGATCGGGGTCCAAGAGACCCAGTACTTC.

The table lists this clonotype with many counts. Being one base from a much bigger clone, this may be a read error. V gene TRBV6-2 or TRBV6-3 combines with J gene TRBJ1-5, with unresolved D. The CDR3 is made up of 12 amino acids. Trimming removed 4 bases at V and 7 bases at J, with 8 bases between. The germline V gene has CDR1 MNHEY and CDR2 SVGEGT. CDR3 in DNA: TGTGCCAGCAGTTCGATCGGGCAGCCCCAGCATTTT. Protein: CASSSIGQPQHF.

This clonotype turned up a few times. The chain carries TRBV7-9 and TRBJ2-7, with unresolved D. From germline, CDR1 is SEHNR and CDR2 FQNEAQ (reference sequence). The CDR3 has 14 amino acids. Between the trimmed V and J ends, which lost 5 bases and 4 bases, there was a span of 15 bases. The CDR3 spells CASSPKGKIYEQYF. CDR3 DNA: TGTGCCAGCAGCCCAAAGGGTAAAATATACGAGCAGTACTTC. The entire variable domain, with the rest obtained from reference TRBV7-9 and TRBJ2-7, is as follows: DTGVSQNPRHKITKRGQNVTFRCDPISEHNRLYWYRQTLGQGPEFLTYFQNEAQLEKSRLLSDRFSAERPKGSFSTLEIQRTEQGDSAMYLCASSPKGKIYEQYFGPGTRLTVT.

The CDR3 here is CSPQGPSSYEQYF. CDR3 coding DNA: TGCAGCCCCCAAGGCCCTAGCTCCTACGAGCAGTACTTC. V and J are TRBV20-1 and TRBJ2-7; D gene uncertain. Per germline, CDR1 DFQATT and CDR2 SNEGSKA (reference sequence). This CDR3 spans 13 amino acids.

This clonotype was seen many times. The conserved closing phenylalanine or tryptophan is absent in this CDR3, likely reflecting a read error. The gene calls are TRBV7-2 and TRBJ1-6; no reliable D call. CDR1 SGHTA and CDR2 FQGNSA come from the germline V gene. V lost 0 bases and J lost 10, with 10 bases in between. The CDR3 extends over 14 amino acids. The DNA for the CDR3 is TGTGCCAGCAGCTTAGCGGCCGGAGGATCACCCCTCCACGTT. Its translation is CASSLAAGGSPLHV.

This clonotype was counted at least ten times. The V gene is TRBV6-2 or TRBV6-3, the J gene TRBJ1-5; no firm D call. This CDR3 contains 14 residues. Trimming removed 2 bases at V and 3 bases at J, with 8 bases between. The germline V gene encodes CDR1 MNHEY and CDR2 SVGEGT. The CDR3 protein is CASSYTNSNQPQHF. Here the CDR3 DNA reads TGTGCCAGCAGTTACACTAATTCCAATCAGCCCCAGCATTTT.

This clonotype was seen at least ten times. The genes are TRBV7-9 and TRBJ1-5; tentative D call: TRBD1 (5 bases). V shed 7 bases and J shed 4 bases, with 11 bases lying between them. This CDR3 spans 13 amino acids. CDR1 is SEHNR and CDR2 is FQNEAQ in the germline V gene (reference sequence). The CDR3: CASNTGANQPQHF. The CDR3 DNA follows: TGTGCCAGCAACACCGGGGCTAATCAGCCCCAGCATTTT. The variable domain in full, with the rest retrieved from reference TRBV7-9 and TRBJ1-5, is DTGVSQNPRHKITKRGQNVTFRCDPISEHNRLYWYRQTLGQGPEFLTYFQNEAQLEKSRLLSDRFSAERPKGSFSTLEIQRTEQGDSAMYLCASNTGANQPQHFGDGTRLSIL.

In this sample, this clonotype turned up many times. The rearrangement uses TRBV6-1 and TRBJ2-7, with 7 bases lining up with TRBD2. This CDR3 region has 13 residues. The germline V gene has CDR1 MNHNS and CDR2 SASEGT. Trimming took 0 bases from V and 5 from J; bases not matched to a gene: 1. CDR3 loop: CASSEAGRDEQYF. The DNA of the CDR3 is TGTGCCAGCAGTGAAGCGGGGAGGGACGAGCAGTACTTC.